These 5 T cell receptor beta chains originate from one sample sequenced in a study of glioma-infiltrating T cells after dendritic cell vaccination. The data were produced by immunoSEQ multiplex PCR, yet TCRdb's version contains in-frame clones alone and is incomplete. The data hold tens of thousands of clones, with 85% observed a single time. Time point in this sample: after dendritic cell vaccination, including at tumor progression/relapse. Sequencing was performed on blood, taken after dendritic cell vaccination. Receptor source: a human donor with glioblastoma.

The CDR3 protein is CASSIDRVSVAQHF. CDR3 coding DNA: TGTGCCAGTAGTATAGACAGGGTGTCGGTAGCCCAGCATTTT. V gene TRBV19 combines with J gene TRBJ1-5; TRBD1 might be the D (5 bases). This CDR3 is built from 14 residues. Trimming took 0 bases from V and 11 from J, leaving 14 bases between them. Germline assignment: CDR1 LNHDA and CDR2 SQIVND (reference sequence).

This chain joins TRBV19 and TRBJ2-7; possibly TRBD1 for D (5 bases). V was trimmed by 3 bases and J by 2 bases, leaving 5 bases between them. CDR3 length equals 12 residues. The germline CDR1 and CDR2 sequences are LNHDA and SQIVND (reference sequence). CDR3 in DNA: TGTGCCAGTAGTATGGACACCTACGAGCAGTACTTC. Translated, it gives CASSMDTYEQYF. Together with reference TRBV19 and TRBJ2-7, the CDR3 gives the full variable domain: DGGITQSPKYLFRKEGQNVTLSCEQNLNHDAMYWYRQDPGQGLRLIYYSQIVNDFQKGDIAEGYSVSREKKESFPLTVTSAQKNPTAFYLCASSMDTYEQYFGPGTRLTVT.

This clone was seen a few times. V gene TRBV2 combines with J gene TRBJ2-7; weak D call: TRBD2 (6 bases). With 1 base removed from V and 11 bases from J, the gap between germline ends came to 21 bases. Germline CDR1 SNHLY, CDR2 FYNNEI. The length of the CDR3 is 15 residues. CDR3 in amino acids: CASSEGGINYELKYF. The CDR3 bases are TGTGCCAGCAGTGAAGGCGGGATCAACTACGAGCTCAAGTACTTC.

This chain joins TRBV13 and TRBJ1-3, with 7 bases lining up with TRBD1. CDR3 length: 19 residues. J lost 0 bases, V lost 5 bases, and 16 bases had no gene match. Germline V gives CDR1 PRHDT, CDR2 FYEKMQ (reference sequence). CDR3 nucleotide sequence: TGTGCCAGCAGCGCAATTATCGGGACAGTAGGAACCTCTGGAAACACCATATATTTT. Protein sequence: CASSAIIGTVGTSGNTIYF.

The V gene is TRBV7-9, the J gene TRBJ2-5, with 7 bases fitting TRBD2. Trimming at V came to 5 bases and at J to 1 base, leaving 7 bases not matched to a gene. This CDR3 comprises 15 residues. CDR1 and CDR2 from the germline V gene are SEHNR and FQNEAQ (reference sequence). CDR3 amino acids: CASSVWEGLQETQYF. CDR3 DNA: TGTGCCAGCAGCGTCTGGGAGGGCCTCCAAGAGACCCAGTACTTC.